The rows below give T cell receptor beta chains drawn from one sample of a study of cytomegalovirus exposure and HLA in healthy donors. The protocol was immunoSEQ multiplex PCR, while the TCRdb copy is restricted to in-frame clones and leaves out a portion. In the table there are some 140,000 clones, around 89% of which are singletons. What was sequenced was PBMCs. These receptors all come from a woman in her 30s in good health and CMV-seropositive. CDR3s include the opening cysteine and the closing phenylalanine or tryptophan. The order of the fields is V gene, J gene, CDR3 protein.

>TRBV5-1|TRBJ1-2
CASSRALAGAVVYTF
>TRBV4-1|TRBJ1-2
CASSTVGTGMGYTF
>TRBV27|TRBJ2-6
CASSLWGRGANVLTF
>TRBV27|TRBJ2-7
CASRTRTGVSYEQYF
>TRBV19|TRBJ2-7
CASSSGVYEQYF
>TRBV19|TRBJ2-7
CASSLDIDYEQYF
>TRBV18|TRBJ2-5
CASSPGQQETQYF
>TRBV29-1|TRBJ2-2
CSVVVGRIFTGELFF
>TRBV19|TRBJ1-1
CASRVGQAAGSEAFF
>TRBV5-1|TRBJ2-1
CASSLRTSGDNEQFF
>TRBV7-9|TRBJ1-4
CASSLDAGGFEKLFF
>TRBV7-8|TRBJ1-5
CASSLERQLNSNQPQHF
>TRBV15|TRBJ2-5
CATSGGGDHETQYF
>TRBV5-1|TRBJ2-7
CASSLRTSANYEQYF
>TRBV28|TRBJ2-5
CASSPSGAKQETQYF
>TRBV2|TRBJ1-2
CASSGSPGVYGYTF
>TRBV5-1|TRBJ2-3
CASSLARLTSTDTQYF